This T cell receptor (beta chain) came from a study of T cell changes during pregnancy in multiple sclerosis. Sequenced by immunoSEQ multiplex PCR; TCRdb stores in-frame clones only, minus some. The sample has around 49,000 clones; over 90% are singletons. The CDR3 consists of 15 residues. Germline CDR1 and CDR2: MNHNS and SASEGT. Trimming cost V 3 bases and J 7 bases, with 18 bases left between them. The J gene is TRBJ2-5, the V gene TRBV6-1, with a weak D call TRBD2 (5 bases). The sequence was obtained from a female donor with multiple sclerosis, enrolled in a pregnancy study. Source: CD8+ T cells from peripheral blood mononuclear cells, taken in the first trimester of pregnancy. The CDR3 region is CASSDSDGDGGTQYF. CDR3 sequence (DNA): TGTGCCAGCAGTGATTCCGATGGCGACGGAGGGACCCAGTACTTC.